These T cell receptor beta chains were read from a single sample in a study of PD-1 blockade in classical Hodgkin lymphoma. Assay used: immunoSEQ multiplex PCR; TCRdb lists only in-frame clones, some missing. Among fewer than 100,000 clones listed, about nine tenths were seen once. Here the sequenced sample was peripheral blood mononuclear cells (PBMCs), taken at baseline. Receptors were obtained from a human donor with classical Hodgkin lymphoma. CDR3s include the opening cysteine and the closing phenylalanine or tryptophan. A D gene is named only where the DNA matches it firmly. The listing skips clone size in some rows; elsewhere it reads once, few, many or a size class.

V gene: TRBV27
J gene: TRBJ1-5
clone size: -
D gene: -
CDR3 DNA: TGTGCCAGCAGTCCATCGGGTCCTAATCAGCCCCAGCATTTT
CDR3 protein: CASSPSGPNQPQHF

V gene: TRBV28
J gene: TRBJ1-5
clone size: -
D gene: -
CDR3 DNA: TGTGCCACCCAGCGGACGGAAATTAGCAATCAGCCCCAGCATTTT
CDR3 protein: CATQRTEISNQPQHF

V gene: TRBV6-5
J gene: TRBJ2-2
clone size: once
D gene: TRBD1
CDR3 DNA: TGTGCCAGCAGCTCCTCATGGGACAGGCCCGGGGAGCTGTTTTTT
CDR3 protein: CASSSSWDRPGELFF

V gene: TRBV7-2
J gene: TRBJ2-2
clone size: -
D gene: -
CDR3 DNA: TGTGCCAGCAGCTCCCAACCAGCGGGACAGCTAAACACCGGGGGGCTGTTTTTT
CDR3 protein: CASSSQPAGQLNTGGLFF

V gene: TRBV27
J gene: TRBJ2-7
clone size: -
D gene: TRBD2
CDR3 DNA: TGTGCCAGCAGTTCCGGGGGCTCGGGGGGGTACGAGCAGTACTTC
CDR3 protein: CASSSGGSGGYEQYF

V gene: TRBV4-3
J gene: TRBJ1-2
clone size: -
D gene: TRBD1
CDR3 DNA: TGCGCCAGCAGCCAATTAACAGGGGGCGCAAAGGACTATGGCTACACCTTC
CDR3 protein: CASSQLTGGAKDYGYTF

V gene: TRBV7-6
J gene: TRBJ2-3
clone size: once
D gene: -
CDR3 DNA: TGTGCCAGCAGCTTAGCTGGTTCGCGGGATACGCAGTATTTT
CDR3 protein: CASSLAGSRDTQYF

V gene: TRBV4-1
J gene: TRBJ2-7
clone size: -
D gene: -
CDR3 DNA: TGCGCCAGCAGCCAAGTGCTAGCGCTGACCTCCTACGAGCAGTACTTC
CDR3 protein: CASSQVLALTSYEQYF

V gene: TRBV2
J gene: TRBJ2-5
clone size: -
D gene: TRBD2
CDR3 DNA: TGTGCCAGCAGTAGGGGACTAGCGGGAGTAGAGACCCAGTACTTC
CDR3 protein: CASSRGLAGVETQYF

V gene: TRBV11-2
J gene: TRBJ1-3
clone size: -
D gene: -
CDR3 DNA: TGTGCCAGCAGCCCCCGGGGCGACACCATATATTTT
CDR3 protein: CASSPRGDTIYF

V gene: TRBV10-2
J gene: TRBJ1-2
clone size: -
D gene: -
CDR3 DNA: TGCGCCAGCAGCGGACAGCTGCTGAACTATGGCTACACCTTC
CDR3 protein: CASSGQLLNYGYTF

V gene: TRBV29-1
J gene: TRBJ2-5
clone size: -
D gene: TRBD2
CDR3 DNA: TGCAGCGTTGATCAAAGCGGGACTCGCCGGGTGACCCAGTACTTC
CDR3 protein: CSVDQSGTRRVTQYF

V gene: TRBV6-1
J gene: TRBJ1-2
clone size: -
D gene: -
CDR3 DNA: TGTGCCAGCAGTGCCCGGGACGGAAACTTTTATGGCTACACCTTC
CDR3 protein: CASSARDGNFYGYTF

V gene: TRBV10-1
J gene: TRBJ1-2
clone size: -
D gene: -
CDR3 DNA: TGCGCCAGCAGTGTAGCCAGAACCTATGGCTACACCTTC
CDR3 protein: CASSVARTYGYTF

V gene: TRBV25-1
J gene: TRBJ2-6
clone size: once
D gene: TRBD1
CDR3 DNA: TGTGCCAGCAGTGAGACAGGGGGGGCCAACGTCCTGACTTTC
CDR3 protein: CASSETGGANVLTF

V gene: TRBV5-4
J gene: TRBJ1-2
clone size: -
D gene: TRBD1
CDR3 DNA: TGTGCCAGCAGCTCCACAGGGGTTAGCTATGGCTACACCTTC
CDR3 protein: CASSSTGVSYGYTF

V gene: TRBV28
J gene: TRBJ2-6
clone size: -
D gene: TRBD1
CDR3 DNA: TGTGCCAGCAGGGGACAGGGTTTTAGTGGGGCCAACGTCCTGACTTTC
CDR3 protein: CASRGQGFSGANVLTF

V gene: TRBV7-9
J gene: TRBJ2-5
clone size: few
D gene: -
CDR3 DNA: TGTGCCAGCAGCTTAGGTAGCCCTGAGACCCAGTACTTC
CDR3 protein: CASSLGSPETQYF

V gene: TRBV25-1
J gene: TRBJ2-7
clone size: -
D gene: TRBD2
CDR3 DNA: TGTGCCAGCAGTGTTGCGGGGGCCTACGAGCAGTACTTC
CDR3 protein: CASSVAGAYEQYF

V gene: TRBV30
J gene: TRBJ1-4
clone size: -
D gene: -
CDR3 DNA: TGTGCCTCAAAGGTCAGGGGCGGGCATGAAAAACTGTTTTTT
CDR3 protein: CASKVRGGHEKLFF

V gene: TRBV25-1
J gene: TRBJ2-7
clone size: -
D gene: -
CDR3 DNA: TGTGCCAGCAGTCTCTCTGCCCCGTACGAGCAGTACTTC
CDR3 protein: CASSLSAPYEQYF

V gene: TRBV4-3
J gene: TRBJ1-5
clone size: -
D gene: -
CDR3 DNA: TGCGCCAGCAGCCAAGATCCCTCAGCAAGCAATCAGCCCCAGCATTTT
CDR3 protein: CASSQDPSASNQPQHF

V gene: TRBV2
J gene: TRBJ2-6
clone size: -
D gene: -
CDR3 DNA: TGTGCCAGCAGCCGAGCCTCATCTGGGGCCAACGTCCTGACTTTC
CDR3 protein: CASSRASSGANVLTF

V gene: TRBV6-1
J gene: TRBJ2-7
clone size: once
D gene: -
CDR3 DNA: TGTGCCAGCAGTGAATCTTTCCACGAGCAGTACTTC
CDR3 protein: CASSESFHEQYF

V gene: TRBV11-2
J gene: TRBJ2-2
clone size: -
D gene: -
CDR3 DNA: TGTGCCAGCAGGTCTCCGGGGGATTCCAACACCGGGGAGCTGTTTTTT
CDR3 protein: CASRSPGDSNTGELFF

V gene: TRBV13
J gene: TRBJ2-2
clone size: -
D gene: TRBD1
CDR3 DNA: TGTGCCAGCAGCGGGACAGATCTTTTCACCGGGGAGCTGTTTTTT
CDR3 protein: CASSGTDLFTGELFF

V gene: TRBV7-2
J gene: TRBJ1-1
clone size: -
D gene: -
CDR3 DNA: TGTGCCAGCAGCTTAGTGAGGGACACTGAAGCTTTCTTT
CDR3 protein: CASSLVRDTEAFF

V gene: TRBV7-2
J gene: TRBJ1-1
clone size: few
D gene: -
CDR3 DNA: TGTGCCAGCAGCTTAGTGGGAAACACTGAAGCTTTCTTT
CDR3 protein: CASSLVGNTEAFF

V gene: TRBV5-1
J gene: TRBJ2-1
clone size: -
D gene: -
CDR3 DNA: TGCGCCAGCAGCTTGTCCCCACCCGGGGCCCGCAATGAGCAGTTCTTC
CDR3 protein: CASSLSPPGARNEQFF

V gene: TRBV28
J gene: TRBJ1-1
clone size: -
D gene: TRBD1
CDR3 DNA: TGTGCCAGCAGTTTATCCCCGACAGGGGGTACTGAAGCTTTCTTT
CDR3 protein: CASSLSPTGGTEAFF

V gene: TRBV7-8
J gene: TRBJ2-7
clone size: once
D gene: -
CDR3 DNA: TGTGCCAGCAGCTTAGCCCACGAGCAGTACTTC
CDR3 protein: CASSLAHEQYF

V gene: TRBV27
J gene: TRBJ2-2
clone size: once
D gene: TRBD2
CDR3 DNA: TGTGCCAGCAGACCCCTAGCGGTCCGGAACACCGGGGAGCTGTTTTTT
CDR3 protein: CASRPLAVRNTGELFF

V gene: TRBV19
J gene: TRBJ1-4
clone size: -
D gene: TRBD1
CDR3 DNA: TGTGCCAGTAGTATCCGGACAGGCCTTATAGGTGAAAAACTGTTTTTT
CDR3 protein: CASSIRTGLIGEKLFF

V gene: TRBV19
J gene: TRBJ1-1
clone size: -
D gene: TRBD1
CDR3 DNA: TGTGCCACCAGGACAGGGGACGGCATGAACACTGAAGCTTTCTTT
CDR3 protein: CATRTGDGMNTEAFF

V gene: TRBV5-1
J gene: TRBJ1-3
clone size: -
D gene: -
CDR3 DNA: TGCGCCAGCAGCTTGGAGGTGATGACTTCTGGAAACACCATATATTTT
CDR3 protein: CASSLEVMTSGNTIYF

V gene: TRBV7-2
J gene: TRBJ1-5
clone size: -
D gene: -
CDR3 DNA: TGTGCCAGCAGCTTCAGACACGGACTGCAGGGGAGCGGTCAGCCCCAGCATTTT
CDR3 protein: CASSFRHGLQGSGQPQHF

V gene: TRBV5-1
J gene: TRBJ1-1
clone size: -
D gene: TRBD1
CDR3 DNA: TGCGCCAGCAGCTCTAGGACAGGGAACACTGAAGCTTTCTTT
CDR3 protein: CASSSRTGNTEAFF

V gene: TRBV11-2
J gene: TRBJ2-7
clone size: -
D gene: TRBD2
CDR3 DNA: TGTGCCAGCAGCTTCGGACTAGCTAATGAGCAGTACTTC
CDR3 protein: CASSFGLANEQYF

V gene: TRBV28
J gene: TRBJ1-3
clone size: -
D gene: -
CDR3 DNA: TGTGCCAGCAGCCCGCCGGGGATAGACACCATATATTTT
CDR3 protein: CASSPPGIDTIYF

V gene: TRBV18
J gene: TRBJ2-2
clone size: -
D gene: TRBD2
CDR3 DNA: TGTGCCAGCTCACCACTTGCGGGAGGCGGAACCGGGGAGCTGTTTTTT
CDR3 protein: CASSPLAGGGTGELFF

V gene: TRBV27
J gene: TRBJ2-5
clone size: -
D gene: TRBD2
CDR3 DNA: TGTGCCAGCAGTACGTTACCTTTAGCGGGACCCCGGGAGACCCAGTACTTC
CDR3 protein: CASSTLPLAGPRETQYF

V gene: TRBV27
J gene: TRBJ2-7
clone size: -
D gene: TRBD1
CDR3 DNA: TGTGCCAGCAGTTTAGTGGCGGGGACAGGGGGCTACGAGCAGTACTTC
CDR3 protein: CASSLVAGTGGYEQYF

V gene: TRBV7-9
J gene: TRBJ2-7
clone size: -
D gene: TRBD2
CDR3 DNA: TGTGCCAGCAGCTTTAGCGGGAGTTGGGAGCAGTACTTC
CDR3 protein: CASSFSGSWEQYF

V gene: TRBV27
J gene: TRBJ2-2
clone size: -
D gene: -
CDR3 DNA: TGTGCCAGCAGTTCCCGCCTCACCGGGGAGCTGTTTTTT
CDR3 protein: CASSSRLTGELFF

V gene: TRBV5-1
J gene: TRBJ2-6
clone size: -
D gene: -
CDR3 DNA: TGCGCCAGCAGTAGGTACAGTATGGGGGCCAACGTCCTGACTTTC
CDR3 protein: CASSRYSMGANVLTF

V gene: TRBV19
J gene: TRBJ2-2
clone size: -
D gene: TRBD2
CDR3 DNA: TGTGCCAGTAGTATTAATAGCGGGAGGGCCGGCGGGGAGCTGTTTTTT
CDR3 protein: CASSINSGRAGGELFF

V gene: TRBV7-9
J gene: TRBJ2-3
clone size: -
D gene: -
CDR3 DNA: TGTGCCAGCAGCTTAGAGGCCTTACTAAGCACAGATACGCAGTATTTT
CDR3 protein: CASSLEALLSTDTQYF

V gene: TRBV5-1
J gene: TRBJ1-1
clone size: few
D gene: TRBD1
CDR3 DNA: TGCGCCAGCAGCTCCCCAGACAGGGGTTGGCCTGAAGCTTTCTTT
CDR3 protein: CASSSPDRGWPEAFF

V gene: TRBV4-1
J gene: TRBJ2-1
clone size: -
D gene: TRBD2
CDR3 DNA: TGCGCCAGCAGCCGTACTAGCGGAGCCTACAATGAGCAGTTCTTC
CDR3 protein: CASSRTSGAYNEQFF

V gene: TRBV6-6
J gene: TRBJ1-3
clone size: -
D gene: -
CDR3 DNA: TGTGCCAGCAGGCCTGGAAACACCATATATTTT
CDR3 protein: CASRPGNTIYF

V gene: TRBV4-1
J gene: TRBJ2-3
clone size: once
D gene: TRBD1
CDR3 DNA: TGCGCCAGCAGTCATACAGGGGGCACAGATACGCAGTATTTT
CDR3 protein: CASSHTGGTDTQYF

V gene: TRBV6-6
J gene: TRBJ2-3
clone size: -
D gene: -
CDR3 DNA: TGTGCCAGCAGTTACGGCTCTCTTCACTCGACAGATACGCAGTATTTT
CDR3 protein: CASSYGSLHSTDTQYF

V gene: TRBV7-8
J gene: TRBJ2-7
clone size: -
D gene: -
CDR3 DNA: TGTGCCAGCAGCTTAGGTGGAGTGCGGGGATACGAGCAGTACTTC
CDR3 protein: CASSLGGVRGYEQYF

V gene: TRBV4-3
J gene: TRBJ2-7
clone size: -
D gene: -
CDR3 DNA: TGCGCCAGCAGCTCCGGACTGAGGAGCTCCTACGAGCAGTACTTC
CDR3 protein: CASSSGLRSSYEQYF